A single sample gave rise to the 31 T cell receptor beta chains below, sequenced in a study of cytomegalovirus exposure and HLA in healthy donors. TCRdb's copy holds only in-frame clones and misses some; the assay was immunoSEQ multiplex PCR. The sample shows around 130,000 clones, around 92% of them seen only once. The material sequenced was PBMCs. The source of these receptors is a young man in good health and CMV-seronegative.

The gene calls are TRBV4-1 and TRBJ2-3; D perhaps matches TRBD2 (5 bases). With 0 bases removed from V and 0 bases from J, the gap between germline ends came to 10 bases. The germline gives CDR1 MGHRA, CDR2 YSYEKL. The length of the CDR3 is 16 residues. Written as DNA, the CDR3 is TGCGCCAGCAGCCAAGATCTTGGACTCAGCACAGATACGCAGTATTTT. Amino acid sequence: CASSQDLGLSTDTQYF.

This chain uses TRBV4-1 with TRBJ1-5; tentative D call: TRBD1 (5 bases). Germline CDR1 MGHRA, CDR2 YSYEKL. The CDR3 consists of 13 residues. With 0 bases removed from V and 7 bases from J, the gap between germline ends came to 7 bases. The CDR3 sequence is CASSQDRGQPQHF. The CDR3 region has the DNA TGCGCCAGCAGCCAAGATAGGGGCCAGCCCCAGCATTTT.

CDR3 sequence: CASNSTAPSGNTIYF. For the CDR3, the DNA is TGCGCCAGCAATTCGACAGCCCCCTCTGGAAACACCATATATTTT. V usage is TRBV10-1 and J usage is TRBJ1-3, with D tentatively TRBD1 (5 bases). The CDR3 has 15 residues. The V gene's germline CDR1 is WNHNN and CDR2 SYGVQD (reference sequence). V shed 7 bases and J shed 0 bases, with 13 bases lying between them.

The chain recombines TRBV11-1 with TRBJ1-1; D possibly corresponds to TRBD1 (5 bases). This CDR3 contains 17 residues. CDR1 and CDR2 (germline): SGHAT, FQDESV (reference sequence). Trimming stripped 0 bases from V and 4 bases from J, with 18 bases between. The CDR3 sequence: CASSLAGGSYRTTEAFF. The CDR3 nucleotides are TGTGCCAGCAGCTTAGCAGGTGGGTCGTACAGGACCACTGAAGCTTTCTTT. The full variable domain, completed using reference TRBV11-1 and TRBJ1-1, is EAEVAQSPRYKITEKSQAVAFWCDPISGHATLYWYRQILGQGPELLVQFQDESVVDDSQLPKDRFSAERLKGVDSTLKIQPAELGDSAMYLCASSLAGGSYRTTEAFFGQGTRLTVV.

The chain links TRBV28 to TRBJ1-3, with D possibly being TRBD1 (5 bases). V was trimmed by 2 bases and J by 0 bases, leaving 14 bases between them. CDR1 and CDR2 (germline): MDHEN, SYDVKM. This CDR3 comprises 17 residues. Here the CDR3 DNA reads TGTGCCAGCAGTTTAGAGCCGGACGGACACTCTGGAAACACCATATATTTT. It is translated as CASSLEPDGHSGNTIYF.

The chain carries TRBV5-4 and TRBJ1-1; D is ambiguous. The CDR3 sequence is 13 residues long. V lost 1 base and J lost 10, with 14 bases in between. Germline V gene lookup returns CDR1 SGHNT and CDR2 YYREEE (reference sequence). The CDR3: CASSLPTPGAAFF. CDR3 DNA sequence: TGTGCCAGCAGCTTGCCGACTCCGGGAGCAGCTTTCTTT.

V gene TRBV27 combines with J gene TRBJ2-2, with D unresolved. This CDR3 has 14 amino acids. Trimming left V 3 bases short and J 8 bases short, with 13 bases between. The germline gives CDR1 MNHEY, CDR2 SMNVEV (reference sequence). CDR3 nucleotides: TGTGCCAGCAGTTTGGGCTACACCTTTGGGGAGCTGTTTTTT. It codes for CASSLGYTFGELFF.

V gene TRBV28 combines with J gene TRBJ1-1, with 8 bases aligning to TRBD1. This CDR3 has 18 amino acids. Germline lookup yields CDR1 MDHEN and CDR2 SYDVKM. The trim removed 2 bases at V and 5 bases at J, leaving 16 bases unmatched. CDR3 residues: CASSLILSVRTGRTEAFF. In DNA, the CDR3 is TGTGCCAGCAGTTTAATTCTTTCGGTCCGGACAGGGAGGACTGAAGCTTTCTTT.

This clone was detected once. V and J are TRBV9 and TRBJ2-2, with 9 bases identical to TRBD2. J gave up 6 bases and V 8 bases, and 11 bases lay outside the gene matches. CDR1 SGDLS and CDR2 YYNGEE come from the germline V gene. The CDR3 covers 15 residues. The CDR3 nucleotides read TGTGCCAGTCAGGTTTCTAGCGGGGTATCCGGGGAGCTGTTTTTT. Amino acid sequence: CASQVSSGVSGELFF.

This clone was observed a single time. V gene TRBV5-1 combines with J gene TRBJ2-2; 7 bases map to TRBD1. Germline loops: CDR1 SGHRS, CDR2 YFSETQ. Trimming took 3 bases from V and 1 from J; bases not matched to a gene: 0. The CDR3 has 14 amino acids. DNA of the CDR3: TGCGCCAGCAGCTGGACAGGGAACACCGGGGAGCTGTTTTTT. It yields the protein CASSWTGNTGELFF.

The rearrangement joins TRBV5-1 to TRBJ2-2, with D maybe TRBD1 (6 bases). The germline V and J ends were trimmed by 0 bases and 5 bases, with 14 bases remaining between them. CDR3 length equals 16 residues. Germline lookup yields CDR1 SGHRS and CDR2 YFSETQ. The CDR3 here is CASSLDRVRWTGELFF. Here the CDR3 DNA reads TGCGCCAGCAGCTTGGACAGGGTGAGGTGGACCGGGGAGCTGTTTTTT. Drawing the rest from reference TRBV5-1 and TRBJ2-2, the complete variable domain is KAGVTQTPRYLIKTRGQQVTLSCSPISGHRSVSWYQQTPGQGLQFLFEYFSETQRNKGNFPGRFSGRQFSNSRSEMNVSTLELGDSALYLCASSLDRVRWTGELFFGEGSRLTVL.

This clone was counted once. One end of the junction does not line up with germline, which may come from a read error. Other DNA sequences in this specimen translate into the identical CDR3. The chain is built from TRBV20-1 and TRBJ2-7; D is perhaps TRBD1 (6 bases). Per the germline V gene, CDR1 is DFQATT and CDR2 is SNEGSKA (reference sequence). The CDR3 loop spans 11 amino acids. For the CDR3, the DNA is TGCAGTGCAAAAACAGGGTACGAGCAATACTTC. It specifies CSAKTGYEQYF.

This chain uses TRBV5-1 with TRBJ2-1; D is perhaps TRBD2 (6 bases). CDR3 length: 12 residues. Germline CDR1 reads SGHRS; CDR2 reads YFSETQ. V was pared by 4 bases and J by 5 bases, with 7 bases between. CDR3 protein: CASSRTNNEQFF. CDR3 coding DNA: TGCGCCAGCAGCAGGACTAACAATGAGCAGTTCTTC. The variable domain in full, with the rest retrieved from reference TRBV5-1 and TRBJ2-1, is KAGVTQTPRYLIKTRGQQVTLSCSPISGHRSVSWYQQTPGQGLQFLFEYFSETQRNKGNFPGRFSGRQFSNSRSEMNVSTLELGDSALYLCASSRTNNEQFFGPGTRLTVL.

This clone was seen only once. The chain uses TRBV2 and TRBJ2-3, with 10 positions matching TRBD2. The CDR3 runs to 15 residues. Per the germline V gene, CDR1 is SNHLY and CDR2 is FYNNEI. J lost 2 bases, V lost 5 bases, and 4 bases had no gene match. The CDR3 bases are TGTGCCAGCAGTTCTAGCGGGGGCGACACAGATACGCAGTATTTT. It yields the protein CASSSSGGDTDTQYF.

Only a few counts were recorded for this clone. The J gene is TRBJ1-2, the V gene TRBV7-2, with TRBD1 as a possible D gene (5 bases). The CDR3 is 13 residues long. V was cut by 1 base and J by 4 bases, with 7 bases left in between. Per the germline V gene, CDR1 is SGHTA and CDR2 is FQGNSA. The CDR3 DNA follows: TGTGCCAGCAGCTTAGACAGGACCTATGGCTACACCTTC. Protein: CASSLDRTYGYTF. Based on the CDR3 plus reference TRBV7-2 and TRBJ1-2, the full variable domain is GAGVSQSPSNKVTEKGKDVELRCDPISGHTALYWYRQSLGQGLEFLIYFQGNSAPDKSGLPSDRFSAERTGGSVSTLTIQRTQQEDSAVYLCASSLDRTYGYTFGSGTRLTVV.

The CDR3 nucleotides are TGTGCCAGCAGCTGGAGACCAATCACCGGGGAGCTGTTTTTT. Translating gives CASSWRPITGELFF. V usage is TRBV11-2 and J usage is TRBJ2-2; D is ambiguous. The CDR3 has 14 residues. CDR1 and CDR2 from the germline V gene are SGHAT and FQNNGV. Trimming cost V 4 bases and J 4 bases, with 10 bases left between them.

The V call is TRBV7-2, the J call TRBJ2-1; TRBD1 aligns across 11 bases. The CDR3 runs to 16 residues. J gave up 6 bases and V 5 bases, and 9 bases lay outside the gene matches. Germline CDR1 SGHTA, CDR2 FQGNSA. CDR3 residues: CASSPRGGTGGNEQFF. In nucleotides, the CDR3 is TGTGCCAGCAGCCCCCGGGGGGGGACAGGGGGCAATGAGCAGTTCTTC.

The V gene is TRBV4-1, the J gene TRBJ2-3, with 7 bases that match TRBD2. The J segment lost 0 bases and the V segment lost 0 bases, leaving 15 bases of the junction unmatched. In germline, CDR1 is MGHRA, CDR2 YSYEKL. The CDR3 sequence is 20 residues long. The CDR3 DNA follows: TGCGCCAGCAGCCAAGACCTAGCGGAGCTACTCCCGACTAGCACAGATACGCAGTATTTT. This encodes CASSQDLAELLPTSTDTQYF.

The chain uses TRBV4-1 and TRBJ2-1; D gene ambiguous. This CDR3 comprises 15 residues. Germline-derived CDR1 and CDR2 are MGHRA and YSYEKL. The V and J ends lost 0 bases and 5 bases respectively, with 11 bases between them. The CDR3 protein is CASSQDLTANNEQFF. The DNA of the CDR3 is TGCGCCAGCAGCCAAGATCTTACAGCTAACAATGAGCAGTTCTTC.

The gene calls are TRBV2 and TRBJ1-6; TRBD1 matches 8 bases. The V segment lost 6 bases and the J segment 10 bases; nucleotides outside the gene matches: 8. CDR1 and CDR2 from the germline V gene are SNHLY and FYNNEI. The CDR3 extends over 14 amino acids. CDR3 bases: TGTGCCAGCAGGTTCGGACAGGGTAAATCACCCCTCCACTTT. Its protein product is CASRFGQGKSPLHF. The variable domain in full, with the rest retrieved from reference TRBV2 and TRBJ1-6, is EPEVTQTPSHQVTQMGQEVILRCVPISNHLYFYWYRQILGQKVEFLVSFYNNEISEKSEIFDDQFSVERPDGSNFTLKIRSTKLEDSAMYFCASRFGQGKSPLHFGNGTRLTVT.

This clone was picked up one time. The chain joins TRBV6-5 to TRBJ2-3, with D possibly being TRBD1 (6 bases). Germline assignment: CDR1 MNHEY and CDR2 SVGAGI. The CDR3 consists of 15 residues. Trimming pared 6 bases from V and 2 bases from J, leaving 15 bases between. The CDR3 DNA reads as TGTGCCAGCAGCCGGAGACAGGTGGTCACAGATACGCAGTATTTT. Translating it yields CASSRRQVVTDTQYF.

The chain employs TRBV10-1 and TRBJ2-1; 11 nucleotides match TRBD2. Germline loops: CDR1 WNHNN, CDR2 SYGVQD (reference sequence). Trimming cost V 0 bases and J 4 bases; bases outside gene matches: 2. The CDR3 totals 16 residues. The CDR3 reads CASSESLAGGYNEQFF. The CDR3 region has the DNA TGCGCCAGCAGTGAGTCTCTAGCGGGGGGTTACAATGAGCAGTTCTTC.

J is TRBJ2-7 and V is TRBV7-9, with 7 bases matching TRBD1. V lost 5 bases and J lost 5; bases outside the gene matches: 9. The CDR3 has 14 amino acids. Germline V gene lookup returns CDR1 SEHNR and CDR2 FQNEAQ (reference sequence). The CDR3 DNA follows: TGTGCCAGCAGCGACCAAAGGGGGCGCCACGAGCAGTACTTC. Translating gives CASSDQRGRHEQYF.

The chain links TRBV7-2 to TRBJ1-2; TRBD1 matches 7 bases. Germline V lookup: CDR1 SGHTA, CDR2 FQGNSA. The CDR3 contains 14 residues. With V trimmed by 4 bases and J by 4 bases, 6 bases remained unmatched. CDR3 nucleotide sequence: TGTGCCAGCAGCTCCTTCGGGACAGCCTATGGCTACACCTTC. Translated, it gives CASSSFGTAYGYTF.

V and J are TRBV19 and TRBJ2-7; 7 nucleotides agree with TRBD2. With V trimmed by 5 bases and J by 3 bases, 10 bases remained unmatched. Germline V gene sequence: CDR1 LNHDA, CDR2 SQIVND (reference sequence). This CDR3 region has 15 residues. For the CDR3, the DNA is TGTGCCAGTAGTGGCGGGATCTCGGGGGGCTACGAGCAGTACTTC. Protein: CASSGGISGGYEQYF.

V and J are TRBV5-4 and TRBJ2-2; a possible D gene is TRBD1 (6 bases). Between the trimmed V and J ends, which lost 3 bases and 6 bases, there was a span of 12 bases. Germline assignment: CDR1 SGHNT and CDR2 YYREEE (reference sequence). The CDR3 runs 14 residues. CDR3 bases: TGTGCCAGCAGCTCGTTTTACAGGGCCGGGGAGCTGTTTTTT. The encoded protein is CASSSFYRAGELFF.

This chain links TRBV5-6 with TRBJ1-5; D uncertain. Per the germline V gene, CDR1 is SGHDT and CDR2 is YYEEEE. The V end lost 0 bases, the J end lost 0 bases, and 7 bases lay between the germline ends. The CDR3 length is 15 residues. CDR3 region: CASSLGKPSNQPQHF. In nucleotides, the CDR3 is TGTGCCAGCAGCTTGGGCAAGCCTAGCAATCAGCCCCAGCATTTT.

The chain recombines TRBV4-3 with TRBJ2-2; no clear D. Looked up from germline, CDR1 is LGHNA and CDR2 is YSLEER. Trimming took off 0 bases at V and 0 bases at J, with 5 bases between the two ends. The CDR3 loop spans 15 amino acids. The CDR3 protein is CASSQDSANTGELFF. CDR3 DNA: TGCGCCAGCAGCCAAGATTCAGCGAACACCGGGGAGCTGTTTTTT.

As for this clone: In the same sample, other DNA sequences code for this CDR3. The chain joins TRBV9 to TRBJ1-2, with 7 bases aligning to TRBD1. The CDR3 covers 12 residues. V shed 0 bases and J 7 bases; nucleotides not matched to a gene: 0. In germline, CDR1 is SGDLS, CDR2 YYNGEE. The CDR3 loop reads CASSVGQGGYTF. The CDR3 nucleotides read TGTGCCAGCAGCGTAGGACAGGGTGGCTACACCTTC.

The V gene is TRBV5-6, the J gene TRBJ2-7, with TRBD1 identical over 8 bases. V lost 0 bases and J lost 3; bases outside the gene matches: 8. Per the germline V gene, CDR1 is SGHDT and CDR2 is YYEEEE. The length of the CDR3 is 16 residues. The CDR3 loop is CASSLGLGQESYEQYF. CDR3 nucleotides: TGTGCCAGCAGCTTGGGGTTGGGACAGGAAAGCTACGAGCAGTACTTC. Full variable domain (remainder filled in from reference TRBV5-6 and TRBJ2-7): DAGVTQSPTHLIKTRGQQVTLRCSPKSGHDTVSWYQQALGQGPQFIFQYYEEEERQRGNFPDRFSGHQFPNYSSELNVNALLLGDSALYLCASSLGLGQESYEQYFGPGTRLTVT.

Of note for this clone: An end of the junction differs from the germline gene, which may be a read error. V gene TRBV9 combines with J gene TRBJ1-6; TRBD1 might be the D (6 bases). Per germline, CDR1 SGDLS and CDR2 YYNGEE. The CDR3 sequence is 15 residues long. The CDR3 loop is CASGVAGVGNSPLHF. DNA of the CDR3: TGTGCCAGCGGCGTAGCAGGGGTGGGAAATTCACCCCTCCACTTT. The variable domain in full, completed from reference TRBV9 and TRBJ1-6, reads DSGVTQTPKHLITATGQRVTLRCSPRSGDLSVYWYQQSLDQGLQFLIQYYNGEERAKGNILERFSAQQFPDLHSELNLSSLELGDSALYFCASGVAGVGNSPLHFGNGTRLTVT.